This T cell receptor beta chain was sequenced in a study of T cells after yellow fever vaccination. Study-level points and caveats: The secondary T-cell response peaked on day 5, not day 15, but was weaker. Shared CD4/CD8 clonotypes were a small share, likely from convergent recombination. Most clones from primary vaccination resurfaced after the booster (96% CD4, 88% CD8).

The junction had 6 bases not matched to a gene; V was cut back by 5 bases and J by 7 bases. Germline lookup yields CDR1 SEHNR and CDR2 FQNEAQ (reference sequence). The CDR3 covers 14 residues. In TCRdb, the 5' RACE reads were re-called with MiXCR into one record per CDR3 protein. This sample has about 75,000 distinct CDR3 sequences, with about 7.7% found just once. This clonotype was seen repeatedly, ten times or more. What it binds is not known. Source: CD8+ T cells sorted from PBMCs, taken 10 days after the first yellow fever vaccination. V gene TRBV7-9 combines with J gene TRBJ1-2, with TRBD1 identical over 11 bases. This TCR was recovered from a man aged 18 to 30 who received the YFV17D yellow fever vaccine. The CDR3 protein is CASSGGQGAFGYTF. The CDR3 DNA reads TGTGCCAGCAGCGGAGGACAGGGGGCTTTTGGCTACACCTTC.